Below, 32 T cell receptor beta chains from the same sample are listed, as sequenced in a study of CD8 T cells in ankylosing spondylitis. Findings of the study overall: Seemingly characteristic of ankylosing spondylitis blood was a TCR beta motif consisting of about 8 highly homologous variants.

MiXCR was run by TCRdb on the 5' RACE reads, yielding one entry per CDR3 protein. The repertoire holds about 750,000 distinct CDR3 sequences, with roughly 19% as singletons. These receptors' targets are unknown. The sequenced sample was blood, either unsorted or a sorted T cell fraction (not recorded which). Source of these receptors: a male donor with ankylosing spondylitis.

The rearrangement uses TRBV9 and TRBJ1-2, with D possibly TRBD1 on 6 matching bases. The CDR3 is 13 amino acids. The V gene lost 0 bases and the J gene lost 8 bases, with 11 bases spanning the gap. In germline, CDR1 is SGDLS, CDR2 YYNGEE. The CDR3 is CASSVAGAFGYTF. CDR3 coding DNA: TGTGCCAGCAGCGTAGCAGGGGCTTTCGGCTACACCTTC. The full variable domain, in which reference TRBV9 and TRBJ1-2 provide the parts outside the CDR3, is DSGVTQTPKHLITATGQRVTLRCSPRSGDLSVYWYQQSLDQGLQFLIQYYNGEERAKGNILERFSAQQFPDLHSELNLSSLELGDSALYFCASSVAGAFGYTFGSGTRLTVV.

This clonotype came up a few times. This chain links TRBV12-3 or TRBV12-4 with TRBJ1-5; D ambiguous. This CDR3 contains 15 residues. With 5 bases removed from V and 0 bases from J, the gap between germline ends came to 11 bases. The CDR3 is CASSPSAYSNQPQHF. CDR3 nucleotides: TGTGCCAGCAGTCCCTCAGCCTATAGCAATCAGCCCCAGCATTTT.

This clonotype was seen many times. This chain links TRBV20-1 with TRBJ1-1; a possible D gene is TRBD1 (5 bases). Germline V gene sequence: CDR1 DFQATT, CDR2 SNEGSKA (reference sequence). This CDR3 region has 15 residues. Trimming left V 3 bases short and J 0 bases short, with 14 bases between. CDR3 in DNA: TGCAGTGCTAGTCCCGGGACGGGGATGAACACTGAAGCTTTCTTT. Its translation: CSASPGTGMNTEAFF.

V gene TRBV12-3 or TRBV12-4 combines with J gene TRBJ2-1, with D possibly being TRBD2 (5 bases). The CDR3 sequence is 17 residues long. V was shortened by 1 base and J by 0 bases, with 13 bases between the two germline ends. CDR3: CASSLGYSESSYNEQFF. The CDR3 nucleotides are TGTGCCAGCAGTTTAGGCTATAGCGAGAGCTCCTACAATGAGCAGTTCTTC.

The chain is built from TRBV9 and TRBJ1-1; no clear D gene. Per germline, CDR1 SGDLS and CDR2 YYNGEE. V was shortened by 4 bases and J by 2 bases, with 15 bases between the two germline ends. The CDR3 is made up of 15 amino acids. Here the CDR3 reads CASSPHVGSNTEAFF. The CDR3 DNA is TGTGCCAGCAGCCCGCACGTTGGGTCAAACACTGAAGCTTTCTTT.

This clonotype was detected only a few times. The chain has TRBV27 and TRBJ1-4; a possible D gene is TRBD1 (6 bases). V was shortened by 6 bases and J by 5 bases, with 28 bases between the two germline ends. CDR3 size: 19 residues. Per the germline V gene, CDR1 is MNHEY and CDR2 is SMNVEV (reference sequence). The CDR3 reads CASSRLRGEGRGRNEKLFF. CDR3 coding DNA: TGTGCCAGCAGCCGGTTAAGGGGAGAGGGTAGGGGGAGAAATGAAAAACTGTTTTTT.

The chain joins TRBV27 to TRBJ1-5, with 7 bases aligning to TRBD1. The CDR3 has 16 residues. Germline CDR1 and CDR2: MNHEY and SMNVEV (reference sequence). V lost 5 bases, J lost 1 base, and 8 bases stayed unmatched. This CDR3 is CASSPKGTVSNQPQHF. As DNA, the CDR3 is TGTGCCAGCAGTCCGAAAGGGACAGTCAGCAATCAGCCCCAGCATTTT.

This clonotype was seen a handful of times. The chain employs TRBV11-2 and TRBJ1-2; TRBD1 agrees at 9 bases. The trim removed 1 base at V and 7 bases at J, leaving 10 bases unmatched. Germline-derived CDR1 and CDR2 are SGHAT and FQNNGV. This CDR3 contains 16 residues. The CDR3 loop reads CASSLGPRTGVLGYTF. The CDR3, as DNA: TGTGCCAGCAGCTTAGGCCCTAGGACAGGGGTCCTTGGCTACACCTTC.

The genes are TRBV12-3 or TRBV12-4 and TRBJ2-1; 8 bases line up with TRBD1. The CDR3 covers 14 residues. V shed 5 bases and J 7 bases; nucleotides not matched to a gene: 7. This CDR3 reads CASSRGQGLNEQFF. In DNA form, the CDR3 reads TGTGCCAGCAGTCGCGGACAGGGTCTAAATGAGCAGTTCTTC.

The chain joins TRBV11-1 to TRBJ1-1; 8 bases agree with TRBD1. Trimming took 5 bases from V and 3 from J; bases not matched to a gene: 17. Germline values: CDR1 SGHAT, CDR2 FQDESV (reference sequence). The CDR3 extends over 18 amino acids. CDR3 in amino acids: CASSPGTGYGAEHTEAFF. The CDR3 DNA follows: TGTGCCAGCAGCCCAGGGACAGGTTATGGGGCTGAACACACTGAAGCTTTCTTT. Looking up the rest from reference TRBV11-1 and TRBJ1-1 gives the full variable domain: EAEVAQSPRYKITEKSQAVAFWCDPISGHATLYWYRQILGQGPELLVQFQDESVVDDSQLPKDRFSAERLKGVDSTLKIQPAELGDSAMYLCASSPGTGYGAEHTEAFFGQGTRLTVV.

V gene TRBV7-8 combines with J gene TRBJ1-4; D possibly corresponds to TRBD1 (6 bases). This CDR3 region has 16 residues. The V gene lost 4 bases and the J gene lost 3 bases, with 15 bases spanning the gap. The germline CDR1 and CDR2 sequences are SGHVS and FQNEAQ. The CDR3 protein is CASSYPTGQPNEKLFF. The CDR3 nucleotides are TGTGCCAGCAGCTACCCGACAGGTCAACCTAATGAAAAACTGTTTTTT.

The chain links TRBV9 to TRBJ2-1; weak D call: TRBD2 (6 bases). Trimming removed 4 bases at V and 2 bases at J, with 13 bases between. The V gene's germline CDR1 is SGDLS and CDR2 YYNGEE. This CDR3 has 15 residues. CDR3 nucleotide sequence: TGTGCCAGCAGCCCTCGGGAGCGGCCCTACAATGAGCAGTTCTTC. Translating it yields CASSPRERPYNEQFF.

This chain uses TRBV24-1 with TRBJ1-1, with D tentatively TRBD1 (6 bases). This CDR3 region has 12 residues. Germline V lookup: CDR1 KGHDR, CDR2 SFDVKD. Trimming left V 3 bases short and J 8 bases short, with 9 bases between. This chain's CDR3 is CATSDRRGEAFF. Here the CDR3 DNA reads TGTGCCACCAGTGATAGGAGGGGGGAAGCTTTCTTT.

This clonotype has a handful of counts. V and J are TRBV9 and TRBJ2-1, with TRBD2 identical over 7 bases. The CDR3 contains 14 residues. Germline V CDR1 and CDR2: SGDLS, YYNGEE. Trimming took 4 bases from V and 2 from J; bases not matched to a gene: 3. As DNA, the CDR3 is TGTGCCAGCAGCAAAGCGGGGACCTACAATGAGCAGTTCTTC. As protein: CASSKAGTYNEQFF.

This chain uses TRBV15 with TRBJ1-2; 10 bases map to TRBD1. V shed 7 bases and J 8 bases; nucleotides not matched to a gene: 13. Looked up from germline, CDR1 is LNHNV and CDR2 is YYDKDF (reference sequence). The CDR3 runs to 15 residues. CDR3 bases: TGTGCCACCACCCCAGCAAGAGGACAGGGGGGAGGCTACACCTTC. The encoded protein is CATTPARGQGGGYTF. Full variable domain (rest looked up from reference TRBV15 and TRBJ1-2): DAMVIQNPRYQVTQFGKPVTLSCSQTLNHNVMYWYQQKSSQAPKLLFHYYDKDFNNEADTPDNFQSRRPNTSFCFLDIRSPGLGDTAMYLCATTPARGQGGGYTFGSGTRLTVV.

This clonotype has only a few counts. V is TRBV29-1 and J is TRBJ2-1, with a tentative D call TRBD1 (5 bases). CDR3 length equals 14 residues. V gave up 3 bases and J gave up 7 bases, with 16 bases separating them. Germline loops: CDR1 SQVTM, CDR2 ANQGSEA. The CDR3: CSVDTGTGSNEQFF. The CDR3 nucleotides read TGCAGCGTTGACACAGGCACTGGGTCGAATGAGCAGTTCTTC.

This rearrangement joins TRBV18 to TRBJ2-1; tentatively, D is TRBD1 (6 bases). Trimming took off 6 bases at V and 15 bases at J, with 18 bases between the two ends. CDR1 is KGHSH, CDR2 LQKENI, per germline. The CDR3 is made up of 12 amino acids. CDR3 protein: CASSHGQWAAFF. The CDR3 DNA follows: TGTGCCAGCTCCCACGGACAGTGGGCTGCGTTCTTC.

The sample holds a few counts of this clonotype. The genes are TRBV6-5 and TRBJ2-7; 7 bases align to TRBD2. V lost 0 bases to trimming and J lost 7 bases; unmatched junction nucleotides: 6. The CDR3 has 14 residues. Looked up from germline, CDR1 is MNHEY and CDR2 is SVGAGI. The CDR3 loop reads CASSYSGGVYEQYF. CDR3 sequence (DNA): TGTGCCAGCAGTTACTCTGGGGGGGTTTATGAGCAGTACTTC.

The genes are TRBV20-1 and TRBJ2-1; 12 positions match TRBD2. Germline V gene data show CDR1 as DFQATT and CDR2 as SNEGSKA (reference sequence). CDR3 length: 11 residues. V shed 5 bases, J shed 10 bases, and the junction held 0 bases outside the gene matches. This chain's CDR3 is CSAGLAGEQFF. In nucleotides, the CDR3 is TGCAGTGCTGGACTAGCGGGGGAGCAGTTCTTC.

This clonotype was found a few times. The DNA for the CDR3 is TGTGCCAGCAGTTTAGCCCAGAGGGAAGCTTTCTTT. Protein product: CASSLAQREAFF. This chain joins TRBV12-3 or TRBV12-4 and TRBJ1-1; D remains ambiguous. V gave up 0 bases and J gave up 8 bases, with 7 bases separating them. The CDR3 covers 12 residues.

This clonotype was detected many times. The chain carries TRBV6-6 and TRBJ1-1; 7 bases align to TRBD1. The ends lost 4 bases at V and 6 bases at J; junction bases unmatched: 5. Germline V gives CDR1 MNHNY, CDR2 SVGAGI (reference sequence). The CDR3 has 13 residues. The CDR3 is CASSSRDRSEAFF. The CDR3 nucleotides read TGTGCCAGCAGTTCCCGGGACAGATCTGAAGCTTTCTTT.

V usage is TRBV7-9 and J usage is TRBJ1-4, with no clear D. This CDR3 has 16 amino acids. CDR1 and CDR2 (germline): SEHNR, FQNEAQ (reference sequence). With 1 base removed from V and 2 bases from J, the gap between germline ends came to 11 bases. CDR3 DNA: TGTGCCAGCAGCTTAGGGGAATTTAGGACTAATGAAAAACTGTTTTTT. This translates into CASSLGEFRTNEKLFF.

This chain links TRBV10-3 with TRBJ1-2; D perhaps matches TRBD1 (6 bases). Trimming stripped 6 bases from V and 5 bases from J, with 13 bases between. The germline V gene encodes CDR1 ENHRY and CDR2 SYGVKD. This CDR3 comprises 13 residues. CDR3 sequence: CAISGDNFYGYTF. Here the CDR3 DNA reads TGTGCCATCAGCGGGGACAACTTTTATGGCTACACCTTC.

V and J are TRBV5-8 and TRBJ2-3; 8 bases fit TRBD1. Germline-derived CDR1 and CDR2 are SGHTS and YDEGEE. There are 13 residues in the CDR3. With 6 bases clipped from V and 4 bases from J, the junction kept 4 bases outside the gene matches. As DNA, the CDR3 is TGTGCCAGCACAATACAGGGGGCAGATACGCAGTATTTT. Protein: CASTIQGADTQYF.

This clonotype was recorded once. This chain uses TRBV18 with TRBJ2-7; D is possibly TRBD1 (7 bases). Deletions cut 6 bases from V and 2 bases from J, with 14 bases between. The V gene's germline CDR1 is KGHSH and CDR2 LQKENI. This CDR3 region has 14 residues. The CDR3 nucleotides are TGTGCCAGCTCCCCCCTCAGGGGGGCCTACGAGCAGTACTTC. This encodes CASSPLRGAYEQYF.

This clonotype was seen only a few times. The chain links TRBV7-9 to TRBJ1-6, with D perhaps matching TRBD1 (5 bases). The CDR3 is 15 residues long. CDR1 is SEHNR, CDR2 FQNEAQ, per germline (reference sequence). V lost 7 bases to trimming and J lost 10 bases, with 20 bases between them. The CDR3 region is CASTSWDDWGSPLHF. CDR3 nucleotide sequence: TGTGCCAGCACCTCCTGGGACGATTGGGGATCACCCCTCCACTTT.

This clonotype has more than one count but fewer than ten. This rearrangement joins TRBV3-1 to TRBJ2-1; unclear D gene. The CDR3 totals 14 residues. Per the germline V gene, CDR1 is LGHDT and CDR2 is YNNKEL (reference sequence). Trimming took off 0 bases at V and 6 bases at J, with 9 bases between the two ends. As DNA, the CDR3 is TGTGCCAGCAGCCAAGATGCGAGTGGCAATGAGCAGTTCTTC. Translation: CASSQDASGNEQFF.

This clonotype was found many times. J is TRBJ2-1 and V is TRBV7-2; the match to TRBD2 covers 7 bases. This CDR3 spans 15 amino acids. The germline CDR1 and CDR2 sequences are SGHTA and FQGNSA. V shed 2 bases, J shed 6 bases, and the junction held 7 bases outside the gene matches. Written as DNA, the CDR3 is TGTGCCAGCAGCTTAAGGTTAGCGGGTCCCAATGAGCAGTTCTTC. It encodes CASSLRLAGPNEQFF.

The genes are TRBV9 and TRBJ1-4; D remains ambiguous. V lost 3 bases and J 8 bases, leaving 14 bases between the germline ends. Germline lookup yields CDR1 SGDLS and CDR2 YYNGEE. CDR3 length: 14 amino acids. This CDR3 reads CASSGTVTGEKLFF. The CDR3 nucleotides read TGTGCCAGCAGCGGGACCGTGACGGGAGAAAAACTGTTTTTT.

The chain uses TRBV5-1 and TRBJ1-1, with D possibly TRBD1 on 5 matching bases. CDR3 size: 15 residues. Trimming took 0 bases from V and 3 from J, leaving 12 bases between them. Germline CDR1 and CDR2: SGHRS and YFSETQ. The CDR3 loop reads CASSLGALGDTEAFF. The CDR3 nucleotides read TGCGCCAGCAGCTTGGGAGCCCTAGGGGACACTGAAGCTTTCTTT. The whole variable domain, remainder taken from reference TRBV5-1 and TRBJ1-1, is KAGVTQTPRYLIKTRGQQVTLSCSPISGHRSVSWYQQTPGQGLQFLFEYFSETQRNKGNFPGRFSGRQFSNSRSEMNVSTLELGDSALYLCASSLGALGDTEAFFGQGTRLTVV.

Only a few counts were recorded for this clonotype. The V call is TRBV7-9, the J call TRBJ1-1, with no clear D. The V and J ends lost 7 bases and 0 bases respectively, with 18 bases between them. Germline V gene lookup returns CDR1 SEHNR and CDR2 FQNEAQ (reference sequence). There are 16 residues in the CDR3. The CDR3 here is CASTHNPPQMNTEAFF. Here the CDR3 DNA reads TGTGCCAGCACCCACAACCCCCCACAGATGAACACTGAAGCTTTCTTT.

This clonotype was counted only a few times. The chain couples TRBV7-9 to TRBJ2-3; 7 positions match TRBD1. The germline CDR1 and CDR2 sequences are SEHNR and FQNEAQ (reference sequence). There are 16 residues in the CDR3. Trimming removed 4 bases from V and 0 bases from J; junction bases left unmatched: 7. The CDR3 DNA reads as TGTGCCAGCAGCTACCCCCCAGGGGGTAGCACAGATACGCAGTATTTT. Its protein product is CASSYPPGGSTDTQYF.